This T cell receptor beta chain was profiled in a study of cytomegalovirus exposure and HLA in healthy donors. Study results and caveats: Rare TCR sequences dominated, though some public TCRs recurred in many donors.

The study ran its PCR with 60 Vbeta and 13 Jbeta primers. The data were produced by immunoSEQ multiplex PCR, yet TCRdb's version contains in-frame clones alone and is incomplete. In total, the table holds over 100,000 clones. Unmatched junction bases numbered 8, after V lost 3 bases and J lost 4 bases. From germline, CDR1 is KGHSH and CDR2 LQKENI. The CDR3 runs 16 residues. Remarks on this clone: What it binds is not known.

The receptor's source is a man aged 35-49 years in good health and CMV-seropositive. Sequencing input: PBMCs. This chain connects TRBV18 to TRBJ1-1, with TRBD1 matching 10 bases. The CDR3 here is CASSPLGTGVVTEAFF. The DNA of the CDR3 is TGTGCCAGCTCACCCCTAGGGACAGGGGTTGTCACTGAAGCTTTCTTT.